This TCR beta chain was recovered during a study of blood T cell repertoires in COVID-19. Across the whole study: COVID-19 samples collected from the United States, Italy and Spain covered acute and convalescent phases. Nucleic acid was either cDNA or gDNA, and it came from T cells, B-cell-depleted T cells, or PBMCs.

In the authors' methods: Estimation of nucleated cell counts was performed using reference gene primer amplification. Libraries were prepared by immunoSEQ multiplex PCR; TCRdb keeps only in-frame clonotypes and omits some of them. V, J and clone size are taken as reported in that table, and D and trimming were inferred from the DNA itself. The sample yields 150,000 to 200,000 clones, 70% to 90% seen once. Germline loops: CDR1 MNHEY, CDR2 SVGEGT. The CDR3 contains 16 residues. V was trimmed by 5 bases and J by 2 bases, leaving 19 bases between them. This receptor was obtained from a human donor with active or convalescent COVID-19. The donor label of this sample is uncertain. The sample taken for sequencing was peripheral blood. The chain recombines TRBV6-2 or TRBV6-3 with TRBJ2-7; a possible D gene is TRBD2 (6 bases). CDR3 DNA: TGTGCCAGCAGTCAAAATCTAGCGTCAAGTACCTACGAGCAGTACTTC. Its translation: CASSQNLASSTYEQYF.